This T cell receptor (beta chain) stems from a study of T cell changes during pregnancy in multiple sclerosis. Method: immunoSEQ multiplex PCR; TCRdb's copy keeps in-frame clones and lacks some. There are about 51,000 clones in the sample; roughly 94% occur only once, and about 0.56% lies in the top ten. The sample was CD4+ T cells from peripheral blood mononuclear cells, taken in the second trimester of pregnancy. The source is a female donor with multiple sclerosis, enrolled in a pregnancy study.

Written as DNA, the CDR3 is TGTGCCAGCAGCCCGGGGACAGGGGGATGGAGCAATCAGCCCCAGCATTTT. Its protein product is CASSPGTGGWSNQPQHF. V and J are TRBV5-8 and TRBJ1-5, with TRBD1 identical over 11 bases. CDR3 length: 17 residues. Losses at the gene ends were 4 bases for V and 1 base for J; bases not matched to a gene: 7. Germline V gives CDR1 SGHTS, CDR2 YDEGEE.